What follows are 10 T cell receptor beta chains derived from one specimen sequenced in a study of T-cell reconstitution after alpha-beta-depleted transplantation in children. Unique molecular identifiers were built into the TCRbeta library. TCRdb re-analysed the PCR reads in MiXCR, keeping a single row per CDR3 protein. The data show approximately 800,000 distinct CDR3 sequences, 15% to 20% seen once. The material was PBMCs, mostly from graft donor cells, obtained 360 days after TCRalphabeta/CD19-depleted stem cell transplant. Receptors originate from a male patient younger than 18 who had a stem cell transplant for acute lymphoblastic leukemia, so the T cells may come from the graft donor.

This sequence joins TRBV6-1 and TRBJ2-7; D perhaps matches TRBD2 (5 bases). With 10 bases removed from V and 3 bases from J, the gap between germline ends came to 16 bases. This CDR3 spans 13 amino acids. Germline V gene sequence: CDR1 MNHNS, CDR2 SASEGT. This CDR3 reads CATTTRGNYEQYF. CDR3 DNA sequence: TGTGCCACAACGACAAGAGGGAACTACGAGCAGTACTTC.

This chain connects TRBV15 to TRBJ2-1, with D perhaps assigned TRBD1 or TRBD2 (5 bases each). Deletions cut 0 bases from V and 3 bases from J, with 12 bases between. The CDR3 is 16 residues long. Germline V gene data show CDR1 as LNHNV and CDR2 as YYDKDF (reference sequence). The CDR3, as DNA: TGTGCCACCAGCAGAGACCGGGACCGAGACTACAATGAGCAGTTCTTC. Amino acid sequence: CATSRDRDRDYNEQFF.

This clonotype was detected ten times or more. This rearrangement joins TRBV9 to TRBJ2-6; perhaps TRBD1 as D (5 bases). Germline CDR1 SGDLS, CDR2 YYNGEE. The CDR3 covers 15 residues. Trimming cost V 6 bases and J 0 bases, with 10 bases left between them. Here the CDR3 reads CASMAGHSGANVLTF. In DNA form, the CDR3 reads TGTGCCAGCATGGCAGGGCACTCTGGGGCCAACGTCCTGACTTTC.

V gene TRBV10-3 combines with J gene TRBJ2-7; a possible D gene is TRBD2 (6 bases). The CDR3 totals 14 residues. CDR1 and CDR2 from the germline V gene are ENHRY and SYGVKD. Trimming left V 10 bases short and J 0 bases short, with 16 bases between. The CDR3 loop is CATSSGLGSYEQYF. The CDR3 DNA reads TGTGCCACATCAAGCGGGCTCGGCTCCTACGAGCAGTACTTC.

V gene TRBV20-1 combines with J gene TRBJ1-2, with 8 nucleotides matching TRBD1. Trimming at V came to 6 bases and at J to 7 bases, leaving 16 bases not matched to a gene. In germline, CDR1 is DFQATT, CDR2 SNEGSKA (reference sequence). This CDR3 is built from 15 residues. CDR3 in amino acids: CSAKGAGGALSGYTF. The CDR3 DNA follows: TGCAGTGCGAAGGGGGCAGGGGGCGCGCTCTCTGGCTACACCTTC.

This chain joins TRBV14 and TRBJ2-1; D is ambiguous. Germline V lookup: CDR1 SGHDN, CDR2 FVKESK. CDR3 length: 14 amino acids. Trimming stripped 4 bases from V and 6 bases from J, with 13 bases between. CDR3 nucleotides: TGTGCCAGCAGCCCGACACTATCTTTCAATGAGCAGTTCTTC. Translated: CASSPTLSFNEQFF.

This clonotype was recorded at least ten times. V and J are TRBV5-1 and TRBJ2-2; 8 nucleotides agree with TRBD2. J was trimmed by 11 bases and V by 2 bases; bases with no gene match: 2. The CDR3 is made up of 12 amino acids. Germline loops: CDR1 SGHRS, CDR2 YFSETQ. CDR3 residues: CASSFSGIELFF. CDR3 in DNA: TGCGCCAGCAGCTTTAGCGGGATAGAGCTGTTTTTT.

CDR3 amino acids: CASSLGGTGTPTDTQYF. The CDR3 DNA reads TGTGCCAGCAGCTTAGGGGGGACAGGGACCCCCACAGATACGCAGTATTTT. This sequence joins TRBV7-6 and TRBJ2-3; 9 bases line up with TRBD1. The CDR3 extends over 17 amino acids. With 1 base clipped from V and 2 bases from J, the junction kept 7 bases outside the gene matches. CDR1 is SGHVS and CDR2 is FNYEAQ in the germline V gene.

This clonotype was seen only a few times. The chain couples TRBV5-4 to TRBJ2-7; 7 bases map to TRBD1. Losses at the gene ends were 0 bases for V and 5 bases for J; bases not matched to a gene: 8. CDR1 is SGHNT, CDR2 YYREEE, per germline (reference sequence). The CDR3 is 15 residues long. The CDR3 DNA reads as TGTGCCAGCAGCTTGGCTCTCGGCAGGGGGAACGAGCAGTACTTC. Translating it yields CASSLALGRGNEQYF. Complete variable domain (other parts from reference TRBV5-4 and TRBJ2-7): ETGVTQSPTHLIKTRGQQVTLRCSSQSGHNTVSWYQQALGQGPQFIFQYYREEENGRGNFPPRFSGLQFPNYSSELNVNALELDDSALYLCASSLALGRGNEQYFGPGTRLTVT.

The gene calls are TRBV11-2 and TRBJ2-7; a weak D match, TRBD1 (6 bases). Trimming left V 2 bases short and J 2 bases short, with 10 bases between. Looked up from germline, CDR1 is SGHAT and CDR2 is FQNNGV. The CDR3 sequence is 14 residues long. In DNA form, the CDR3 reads TGTGCCAGCAGCTTACAGTCAGGGGCCTACGAGCAGTACTTC. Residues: CASSLQSGAYEQYF.